Listed here is a single T cell receptor (beta chain). Its antigen is still unknown. Lesional scalp punch biopsies and peripheral blood were collected from alopecia areata patients. RNA, once extracted, was reverse transcribed into cDNA for use as the sequencing template. TCRdb's copy holds only in-frame clones and misses some; the assay was immunoSEQ multiplex PCR. The sample gives under 300,000 clones, less than 80% of which show up once; 1% to 1.5% is in the top ten. Germline CDR1 and CDR2: GTSNPN and SVGIG (reference sequence). The CDR3 sequence is 12 residues long. The V and J ends lost 2 bases and 0 bases respectively, with 5 bases between them. This specimen belongs to a study of CD8+ T cells in alopecia areata. In the study overall: Administration of oral tofacitinib to treated patients was at 5 to 10 mg twice daily. The study's findings and limits: Scalp specimens additionally yield sequences from normal skin's resident alphabeta T cells. Sharing of TCR sequences between patients (possibly for HLA-related reasons) was less clear than in mice.

The specimen was CD4+ T cells sorted from blood, collected at week 0. This TCR derives from a human donor with alopecia areata. The chain uses TRBV30 and TRBJ2-7, with D uncertain. CDR3 DNA sequence: TGTGCCTGGAGTCCCAGCTCCTACGAGCAGTACTTC. Protein sequence: CAWSPSSYEQYF.